A selection of T cell receptor beta chains follows, all from one sample in a study of T-cell memory formation after mild COVID-19. TCRdb re-called the 5' RACE reads with MiXCR, one entry per CDR3 protein. The sample shows 120,000 to 150,000 distinct CDR3 sequences, about a fifth of them seen only once. Sequences were obtained from PBMCs or a T cell subset sorted from them (not recorded which). The receptors stem from an adult woman who had mild COVID-19 (a few samples of this study predate the infection). Cell type and time point are not known. CDR3s include the opening cysteine and the closing phenylalanine or tryptophan. A D gene is named only where the DNA matches it firmly. Rows give clone size only sometimes, using once, few, many, or a class for an expanded clone.

D gene,J gene,V gene,clone size,CDR3 protein,CDR3 DNA
TRBD2,TRBJ2-1,TRBV2,NA,CASSTASGNKFF,TGTGCCAGCAGCACAGCTAGCGGGAATAAGTTCTTC
NA,TRBJ2-5,TRBV9,few,CASSGGLLGIQETQYF,TGTGCCAGCAGCGGAGGCCTTCTGGGTATCCAAGAGACCCAGTACTTC
NA,TRBJ1-2,TRBV29-1,NA,CSVAGGANYGYTF,NA
NA,TRBJ2-5,TRBV29-1,NA,CSVAPWAYKSVGRVETQYF,TGCAGCGTTGCCCCATGGGCCTACAAAAGCGTCGGTAGGGTAGAGACCCAGTACTTC
NA,TRBJ2-1,TRBV14,few,CASSQDPLSGVRNEQFF,TGTGCCAGCAGCCAAGATCCCCTCTCGGGAGTTCGAAATGAGCAGTTCTTC
TRBD1,TRBJ2-5,TRBV7-6,few,CASSSGQLQETQYF,TGTGCCAGCAGCTCGGGACAGTTACAAGAGACCCAGTACTTC
TRBD2,TRBJ2-1,TRBV6-5,NA,CASSYSSGRIYNEQFF,TGTGCCAGCAGTTACTCGAGCGGGAGGATATACAATGAGCAGTTCTTC
TRBD2,TRBJ2-2,TRBV29-1,NA,CSVEDRIAGPFANTGELFF,TGCAGCGTTGAAGATAGGATAGCGGGACCTTTCGCGAACACCGGGGAGCTGTTTTTT
NA,TRBJ1-5,TRBV18,few,CASSPAGGSRPQHF,TGTGCCAGCTCACCCGCGGGGGGCAGCCGGCCCCAGCATTTT
NA,TRBJ2-2,TRBV24-1,few,CATRDRNTGELFF,TGTGCCACCCGGGATCGGAACACCGGGGAGCTGTTTTTT
TRBD1,TRBJ1-2,TRBV6-2/TRBV6-3,NA,CASRNRGQLYGYTF,TGTGCCAGCAGAAACAGGGGGCAGCTCTATGGCTACACCTTC
TRBD1,TRBJ1-2,TRBV5-1,NA,CASSLDGTGADGYTF,TGCGCCAGCAGCTTGGATGGGACAGGTGCGGATGGCTACACCTTC
NA,TRBJ1-1,TRBV20-1,few,CSARAGGEAFF,TGCAGTGCTAGAGCCGGGGGTGAAGCTTTCTTT
TRBD1,TRBJ2-2,TRBV30,few,CAWESGTGITGELFF,TGTGCCTGGGAATCCGGGACAGGGATCACCGGGGAGCTGTTTTTT
NA,TRBJ2-7,TRBV6-5,many,CASSSPWGLRGSYEQYF,TGTGCCAGCAGTTCCCCCTGGGGCCTCAGGGGCTCCTACGAGCAGTACTTC
TRBD2,TRBJ2-3,TRBV24-1,few,CATSDRRTSGGRDTQYF,TGTGCCACCAGTGATCGCCGGACTAGCGGGGGACGGGATACGCAGTATTTT
NA,TRBJ2-7,TRBV10-3,NA,CAISESPMEQYF,TGTGCCATCAGTGAGTCACCTATGGAGCAGTACTTC
TRBD1,TRBJ2-2,TRBV29-1,NA,CSAVGQGAGELFF,TGCAGCGCCGTGGGACAGGGGGCCGGGGAGCTGTTTTTT
TRBD1,TRBJ2-1,TRBV15,NA,CATSSNRGVGDEQFF,TGTGCCACCAGCAGCAACAGGGGAGTCGGCGATGAGCAGTTCTTC
NA,TRBJ2-7,TRBV24-1,NA,CATSAGVPSYEQYF,TGTGCCACCAGTGCGGGCGTCCCCTCCTACGAGCAGTACTTC
TRBD2,TRBJ2-1,TRBV24-1,NA,CATSDRLAAPGNEQFF,TGTGCCACCAGTGACCGACTAGCGGCCCCGGGTAATGAGCAGTTCTTC
NA,TRBJ2-1,TRBV7-8,many,CASSLPRMRGSYNEQFF,TGTGCCAGCAGCTTACCCCGAATGAGGGGGTCCTACAATGAGCAGTTCTTC
NA,TRBJ2-1,TRBV7-7,many,CASSLGPSYEQFF,TGTGCCAGCAGCTTGGGACCCTCCTATGAGCAGTTCTTC
NA,TRBJ2-3,TRBV5-6,few,CASRGQGGNTDTQYF,TGTGCCAGCAGGGGGCAGGGGGGGAACACAGATACGCAGTATTTT
NA,TRBJ2-1,TRBV10-3,NA,CAISDRDEQFF,TGTGCCATCAGTGATAGAGACGAGCAGTTCTTC
TRBD1,TRBJ2-6,TRBV27,once,CASTLTGGNSGANVLTF,TGTGCCAGCACTTTGACAGGGGGGAACTCTGGGGCCAACGTCCTGACTTTC
NA,TRBJ2-5,TRBV6-5,NA,CASRRGVEETQYF,TGTGCCAGCAGGAGAGGCGTGGAAGAGACCCAGTACTTC
TRBD1,TRBJ2-6,TRBV5-1,NA,CASSPGTGNLLSGANVLTF,TGCGCCAGCAGCCCGGGGACAGGGAATCTCCTCTCTGGGGCCAACGTCCTGACTTTC
NA,TRBJ2-2,TRBV12-3/TRBV12-4,many,CASSFGGLNTGELFF,TGTGCCAGCAGTTTCGGGGGTCTGAACACCGGGGAGCTGTTTTTT
NA,TRBJ2-3,TRBV27,few,CASSLSGGGYTDTQYF,TGTGCCAGCAGTTTATCTGGCGGGGGCTACACAGATACGCAGTATTTT
NA,TRBJ2-1,TRBV12-3/TRBV12-4,few,CASSFSKAEQFF,TGTGCCAGCAGTTTTAGTAAGGCTGAGCAGTTCTTC
TRBD2,TRBJ2-2,TRBV20-1,NA,CSARDLGGEMFF,TGCAGTGCTAGAGATCTTGGGGGGGAGATGTTTTTT
TRBD2,TRBJ2-7,TRBV3-1,NA,CASSSGLAGVEEQYF,TGTGCCAGCAGCTCGGGACTAGCGGGAGTTGAGGAGCAGTACTTC
NA,TRBJ1-1,TRBV19,few,CASSIKGDTEAFF,TGTGCCAGTAGTATAAAGGGGGACACTGAAGCTTTCTTT
NA,TRBJ2-2,TRBV24-1,NA,CATSDPGVLGTGELFF,TGTGCCACCAGTGATCCTGGAGTACTTGGCACCGGGGAGCTGTTTTTT
NA,TRBJ2-4,TRBV12-3/TRBV12-4,few,CASSLGQSLAKNIQYF,TGTGCCAGCAGCCTAGGACAGTCGCTAGCCAAAAACATTCAGTACTTC
TRBD1,TRBJ1-4,TRBV24-1,NA,CATSTGGSDEKLFF,TGTGCCACCAGTACAGGGGGCTCGGATGAAAAACTGTTTTTT
NA,TRBJ1-2,TRBV29-1,many,CSVVKGTYGYTF,TGCAGCGTTGTGAAGGGTACCTATGGCTACACCTTC
NA,TRBJ2-1,TRBV18,few,CASSPNSGAYNEQFF,TGTGCCAGCTCACCTAACTCGGGAGCCTACAATGAGCAGTTCTTC
NA,TRBJ2-5,TRBV15,few,CATSRDRAGQYF,TGTGCCACCAGCAGAGACCGCGCGGGCCAGTACTTC
NA,TRBJ2-7,TRBV24-1,NA,CATSDSGDFGYEQYF,TGTGCCACCAGTGACTCCGGCGACTTCGGCTACGAGCAGTACTTC
NA,TRBJ2-5,TRBV10-3,few,CAISESGGQETQYF,TGTGCCATCAGTGAGTCGGGGGGCCAAGAGACCCAGTACTTC
NA,TRBJ1-5,TRBV9,few,CASGGGQPQHF,TGTGCCAGCGGAGGTGGTCAGCCCCAGCATTTT